This T cell receptor beta chain derives from a study of response to subunit inactivated influenza vaccine. Study outcomes and limitations: New T cells are recruited in small numbers by each seasonal influenza vaccination, according to the authors' suggestion.

The CDR3 runs 15 residues. Germline V gene sequence: CDR1 LGHNA, CDR2 YSLEER. Worth noting for this clonotype: The antigen remains undetermined. One junction end disagrees with the germline gene, perhaps due to a read error.

TCRdb passed the RT-PCR reads through MiXCR, listing each CDR3 protein once. The sample lists over 400,000 distinct CDR3 sequences; under 15% were seen once. The source was PBMCs from blood, collected around seven weeks after vaccination. This rearrangement joins TRBV4-3 to TRBJ1-1; D is possibly TRBD1 (6 bases). This sequence originates from a man in his fifties or sixties who received an inactivated influenza vaccine. CDR3 loop: CASSQESRGNTEAYF. The CDR3 region has the DNA TGCGCCAGCAGCCAAGAATCCAGGGGTAACACTGAAGCTTACTTT.